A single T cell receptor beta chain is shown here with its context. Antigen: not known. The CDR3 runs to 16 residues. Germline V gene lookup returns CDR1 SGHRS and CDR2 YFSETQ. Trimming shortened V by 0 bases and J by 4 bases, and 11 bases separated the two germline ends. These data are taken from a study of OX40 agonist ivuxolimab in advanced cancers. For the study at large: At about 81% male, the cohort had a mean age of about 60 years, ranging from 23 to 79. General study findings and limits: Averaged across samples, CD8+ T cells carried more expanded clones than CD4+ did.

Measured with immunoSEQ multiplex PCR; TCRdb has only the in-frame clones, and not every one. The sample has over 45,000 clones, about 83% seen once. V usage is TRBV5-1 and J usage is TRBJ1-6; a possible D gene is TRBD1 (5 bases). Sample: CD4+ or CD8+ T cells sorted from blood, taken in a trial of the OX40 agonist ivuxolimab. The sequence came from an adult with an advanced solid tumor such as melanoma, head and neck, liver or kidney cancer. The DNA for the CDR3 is TGCGCCAGCAGCTTGGCGCCGGGACGGTATAATTCACCCCTCCACTTT. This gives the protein CASSLAPGRYNSPLHF.